The rows below give T cell receptor beta chains drawn from one sample of a study of cytomegalovirus exposure and HLA in healthy donors. The repertoire was sequenced with immunoSEQ multiplex PCR; TCRdb's copy has only in-frame clones and lacks some. The table records roughly 120,000 clones, around 74% of them present only once. Sequenced sample: PBMCs. The receptors originated from a woman aged 50 to 65 in good health and CMV-seropositive. The CDR3 runs from the conserved cysteine through the conserved F or W. The D gene is left open where the match is weak. Size tells how often a clone was seen (once, few, many) or the class of an expanded clone, and some rows leave it out.

D: TRBD2; J: TRBJ2-3; size: -; V: TRBV7-2; CDR3: CASSSVGEGNTQYF; DNA: TGTGCCAGCAGCTCAGTCGGGGAGGGGAATACGCAGTATTTT
D: TRBD1; J: TRBJ2-4; size: -; V: TRBV29-1; CDR3: CSALGTGTRIQYF; DNA: TGCAGCGCCCTGGGGACAGGGACTCGCATTCAGTACTTC
D: TRBD2; J: TRBJ2-1; size: few; V: TRBV5-1; CDR3: CASSVWTSGINEQFF; DNA: TGCGCCAGCAGCGTATGGACTAGCGGGATCAATGAGCAGTTCTTC
D: -; J: TRBJ1-6; size: -; V: TRBV28; CDR3: CASSRSLDSYNSPLHF; DNA: TGTGCCAGCAGCAGGTCGTTGGACTCCTATAATTCACCCCTCCACTTT
D: -; J: TRBJ1-2; size: few; V: TRBV13; CDR3: CASSPPGILGYTF; DNA: TGTGCCAGCAGCCCGCCAGGGATTCTAGGCTACACCTTC
D: TRBD2; J: TRBJ2-3; size: -; V: TRBV19; CDR3: CASSVGLAGGPFTDTQYF; DNA: TGTGCCAGTAGCGTTGGACTAGCGGGGGGGCCGTTCACAGATACGCAGTATTTT
D: TRBD1; J: TRBJ1-2; size: -; V: TRBV7-2; CDR3: CASSLTSQGNYGYTF; DNA: TGTGCCAGCAGCTTAACCTCACAGGGGAACTATGGCTACACCTTC
D: -; J: TRBJ2-5; size: once; V: TRBV6-1; CDR3: CASSEDRVRETQYF; DNA: TGTGCCAGCAGTGAAGACAGGGTTCGGGAGACCCAGTACTTC
D: TRBD1; J: TRBJ2-1; size: -; V: TRBV4-1; CDR3: CASSQGDRGNEQFF; DNA: TGCGCCAGCAGCCAAGGGGACAGGGGGAATGAGCAGTTCTTC
D: TRBD1; J: TRBJ1-1; size: -; V: TRBV6-1; CDR3: CASSELYRTGGTGDTEAFF; DNA: TGTGCCAGCAGTGAACTTTACAGGACAGGGGGCACTGGGGACACTGAAGCTTTCTTT
D: TRBD1; J: TRBJ1-1; size: few; V: TRBV5-8; CDR3: CASIGQGWTEAFF; DNA: TGTGCCAGCATCGGACAGGGGTGGACTGAAGCTTTCTTT
D: -; J: TRBJ1-5; size: -; V: TRBV19; CDR3: CASTLGHRSGAQHF; DNA: TGTGCCAGTACCCTAGGACACCGATCGGGGGCCCAGCATTTT
D: TRBD2; J: TRBJ2-1; size: -; V: TRBV15; CDR3: CATSKSNIGGGRDEQFF; DNA: TGTGCCACCAGCAAGTCAAATATCGGCGGGGGGCGGGATGAGCAGTTCTTC
D: -; J: TRBJ1-1; size: once; V: TRBV29-1; CDR3: CSVQTGRRGTEAFF; DNA: TGCAGCGTCCAAACGGGACGGAGGGGTACTGAAGCTTTCTTT
D: -; J: TRBJ2-5; size: -; V: TRBV19; CDR3: CASKGEETQYF; DNA: TGTGCCAGTAAGGGGGAAGAGACCCAGTACTTC
D: -; J: TRBJ2-7; size: -; V: TRBV19; CDR3: CATSDGLSYEQYF; DNA: TGTGCCACCTCGGACGGACTCTCCTACGAGCAGTACTTC
D: TRBD2; J: TRBJ2-5; size: -; V: TRBV5-1; CDR3: CASSLGSGGDETQYF; DNA: TGCGCCAGCAGCTTGGGAAGCGGGGGGGATGAGACCCAGTACTTC
D: -; J: TRBJ2-1; size: -; V: TRBV5-1; CDR3: CASNLESGRNEQFF; DNA: TGCGCCAGCAACTTGGAGTCAGGAAGGAATGAGCAGTTCTTC
D: -; J: TRBJ1-2; size: -; V: TRBV10-3; CDR3: CAISESRGVGGYGYTF; DNA: TGTGCCATCAGTGAGTCGAGAGGTGTCGGCGGCTATGGCTACACCTTC
D: TRBD1; J: TRBJ1-2; size: -; V: TRBV7-9; CDR3: CASSLLSTGVGYTF; DNA: TGTGCCAGCAGCTTACTCTCGACAGGGGTTGGCTACACCTTC
D: TRBD1; J: TRBJ1-2; size: -; V: TRBV5-6; CDR3: CASSWGRGRVNGYTF; DNA: TGTGCCAGCAGCTGGGGAAGGGGGCGAGTCAATGGCTACACCTTC
D: TRBD1; J: TRBJ1-6; size: -; V: TRBV9; CDR3: CASRYTGDSPLHF; DNA: TGTGCCAGCAGGTACACAGGGGATTCACCCCTCCACTTT
D: TRBD1; J: TRBJ1-2; size: -; V: TRBV6-1; CDR3: CASSAGTGGFLGYTF; DNA: TGTGCCAGCAGTGCCGGGACAGGGGGCTTTCTTGGCTACACCTTC
D: -; J: TRBJ1-2; size: -; V: TRBV7-8; CDR3: CASSATGSYGYTF; DNA: TGTGCCAGCAGCGCTACAGGGAGCTATGGCTACACCTTC
D: -; J: TRBJ1-3; size: -; V: TRBV6-4; CDR3: CASSVGGPGDTIYF; DNA: TGTGCCAGCAGTGTTGGAGGTCCGGGTGACACCATATATTTT
D: -; J: TRBJ2-7; size: -; V: TRBV7-8; CDR3: CASSLEAGIYEQYF; DNA: TGTGCCAGCAGCTTAGAGGCAGGGATCTACGAGCAGTACTTC
D: -; J: TRBJ2-3; size: -; V: TRBV9; CDR3: CASSGSPSADRSTDTQYF; DNA: TGTGCCAGCAGCGGTAGTCCCTCCGCAGACAGAAGCACAGATACGCAGTATTTT
D: -; J: TRBJ1-3; size: -; V: TRBV7-9; CDR3: CASSPRQYSGNTIYF; DNA: TGTGCCAGCAGCCCCCGACAGTACTCTGGAAACACCATATATTTT
D: TRBD2; J: TRBJ2-7; size: -; V: TRBV4-3; CDR3: CASSQALWRGVNEQYF; DNA: TGCGCCAGCAGCCAAGCCCTGTGGCGGGGGGTGAACGAGCAGTACTTC
D: -; J: TRBJ2-7; size: -; V: TRBV30; CDR3: CAWSWDFTYEQYF; DNA: TGTGCCTGGAGTTGGGACTTCACTTACGAGCAGTACTTC
D: -; J: TRBJ2-7; size: few; V: TRBV28; CDR3: CASSLPPLEQYF; DNA: TGTGCCAGCAGTTTACCCCCCCTCGAGCAGTACTTC
D: -; J: TRBJ2-5; size: -; V: TRBV9; CDR3: CASSLTVAETQYF; DNA: TGTGCCAGCAGCCTAACGGTCGCGGAGACCCAGTACTTC
D: TRBD1; J: TRBJ1-5; size: -; V: TRBV4-1; CDR3: CASSHMPGGGNQPQHF; DNA: TGCGCCAGCAGCCATATGCCAGGGGGTGGCAATCAGCCCCAGCATTTT
D: TRBD1; J: TRBJ1-2; size: few; V: TRBV30; CDR3: CAWSTPPGQGASGYTF; DNA: TGTGCCTGGAGTACTCCCCCGGGACAGGGGGCTAGTGGCTACACCTTC
D: -; J: TRBJ1-2; size: -; V: TRBV28; CDR3: CASRTGTHVRGYTF; DNA: TGTGCCAGCAGGACCGGGACACACGTTCGAGGCTACACCTTC
D: -; J: TRBJ2-7; size: -; V: TRBV5-1; CDR3: CASSLVGYEQYF; DNA: TGCGCCAGCAGCTTGGTCGGGTACGAGCAGTACTTC
D: -; J: TRBJ1-2; size: -; V: TRBV10-3; CDR3: CAISERQGYGYTF; DNA: TGTGCCATCAGTGAGCGGCAGGGCTATGGCTACACCTTC
D: TRBD2; J: TRBJ2-1; size: -; V: TRBV4-2; CDR3: CASSQDASGGASNEQFF; DNA: TGTGCCAGCAGCCAAGATGCGAGCGGGGGGGCCAGCAATGAGCAGTTCTTC
D: -; J: TRBJ2-5; size: -; V: TRBV27; CDR3: CASSLSRPETQYF; DNA: TGTGCCAGCAGTTTATCGCGTCCGGAGACCCAGTACTTC
D: TRBD1; J: TRBJ1-4; size: -; V: TRBV6-5; CDR3: CASSYLGQECEKLFF; DNA: TGTGCCAGCAGCTATCTCGGACAGGAGTGTGAAAAACTGTTTTTT
D: -; J: TRBJ2-7; size: -; V: TRBV5-1; CDR3: CASSPGVSYEQYF; DNA: TGCGCCAGCAGCCCCGGGGTCTCCTACGAGCAGTACTTC
D: TRBD1; J: TRBJ1-1; size: -; V: TRBV2; CDR3: CASSDWGRGQTEAFF; DNA: TGTGCCAGCAGTGATTGGGGCAGGGGGCAGACTGAAGCTTTCTTT
D: -; J: TRBJ1-2; size: -; V: TRBV5-1; CDR3: CASSLQGNGYTF; DNA: TGCGCCAGCAGCTTGCAGGGCAATGGCTACACCTTC
D: TRBD2; J: TRBJ2-3; size: -; V: TRBV6-5; CDR3: CASSYLAGGPTDTQYF; DNA: TGTGCCAGCAGTTATCTAGCGGGGGGGCCAACAGATACGCAGTATTTT
D: TRBD2; J: TRBJ2-1; size: -; V: TRBV12-5; CDR3: CASGLDSFLAGGFDEQFF; DNA: TGTGCTAGTGGTTTGGATTCTTTTCTAGCGGGGGGGTTCGATGAGCAGTTCTTC
D: TRBD2; J: TRBJ2-1; size: few; V: TRBV13; CDR3: CASSRTSGEYNEQFF; DNA: TGTGCCAGCAGTCGCACTAGCGGGGAATACAATGAGCAGTTCTTC
D: TRBD1; J: TRBJ2-7; size: -; V: TRBV30; CDR3: CAWSVRDRFSSEQYF; DNA: TGTGCCTGGAGTGTAAGGGACAGGTTTTCCAGCGAGCAGTACTTC
D: -; J: TRBJ2-6; size: -; V: TRBV5-5; CDR3: CASPRQGSSGANVLTF; DNA: TGTGCCAGCCCCCGTCAGGGGAGCTCTGGGGCCAACGTCCTGACTTTC
D: -; J: TRBJ1-2; size: -; V: TRBV7-9; CDR3: CASSLSANYGYTF; DNA: TGTGCCAGCAGCTTATCAGCTAACTATGGCTACACCTTC
D: -; J: TRBJ2-5; size: few; V: TRBV2; CDR3: CASSDTDRGTRYF; DNA: TGTGCCAGCAGTGACACGGACAGAGGGACGCGGTACTTC
D: TRBD1; J: TRBJ2-1; size: -; V: TRBV19; CDR3: CASSAWTGGHEQFF; DNA: TGTGCCAGTAGTGCCTGGACAGGGGGTCATGAGCAGTTCTTC
D: -; J: TRBJ1-2; size: -; V: TRBV7-6; CDR3: CASSSTWEADYGYTF; DNA: TGTGCCAGCAGCTCCACGTGGGAGGCGGACTATGGCTACACCTTC
D: TRBD1; J: TRBJ2-7; size: -; V: TRBV18; CDR3: CASSPGTGMSEQYF; DNA: TGTGCCAGCTCGCCCGGGACAGGGATGAGCGAGCAGTACTTC
D: -; J: TRBJ1-5; size: -; V: TRBV7-3; CDR3: CASSQTLSNQPQHF; DNA: TGTGCCAGCAGCCAGACACTTAGCAATCAGCCCCAGCATTTT
D: TRBD1; J: TRBJ2-3; size: -; V: TRBV7-3; CDR3: CASSSPGQPDTQYF; DNA: TGTGCCAGCAGCTCCCCGGGACAGCCAGATACGCAGTATTTT
D: -; J: TRBJ2-1; size: -; V: TRBV28; CDR3: CASMGGGEQFF; DNA: TGTGCCAGCATGGGAGGCGGTGAGCAGTTCTTC
D: TRBD1; J: TRBJ2-3; size: once; V: TRBV12-5; CDR3: CASGLVIIQGEYTQYF; DNA: TGTGCTAGTGGTTTGGTAATAATCCAGGGGGAATATACGCAGTATTTT